This TCR beta chain was obtained from a study of T cells in Graves' hyperthyroidism and ophthalmopathy. There were TCR beta CDR3 regions amplified from RNA transcripts. The primer set for the first-round RT-PCR of the TCR CDR3 was HTBI. Each CDR3 protein gets one entry after TCRdb re-called the multiplex PCR reads with MiXCR. This sample has some 200,000 distinct CDR3 sequences, with roughly a sixth found just once. The CDR3 spans 19 residues. V lost 5 bases to trimming and J lost 2 bases; unmatched junction nucleotides: 10. Germline V gene sequence: CDR1 LNHNV, CDR2 YYDKDF (reference sequence). Criteria for exclusion of patients were uncontrolled infection, other autoimmune disease, pregnancy or lactation.

This receptor was identified in a woman aged 45-65 years with Graves' hyperthyroidism. The specimen sequenced was blood. The V and J genes are TRBV15 and TRBJ2-1; the match to TRBD2 covers 15 bases. The CDR3 DNA is TGTGCCACCAGCTCGCCCGGGACTAGCGGGAGGAGTCCCTACAATGAGCAGTTCTTC. Translated: CATSSPGTSGRSPYNEQFF.